This T cell receptor (beta chain) was captured by sequencing in a study of T cells in women clearing cervical HPV infection (dated by TCRdb to the late 2010s). Looking at the study overall: The cases were 25 women with histologically confirmed HPV16-related CIN3 or worse, and 2 of those women had invasive cancers. The 20 to 25 controls were women who cleared a single incident HPV16 infection within 12 months without developing precancer or cancer. Blood from cases was collected at the visit where the lesion was first found, while blood from controls was collected once the infection could no longer be detected. Among cases, blood sampling occurred a median of roughly 160 days after lesion detection, with an interquartile range of roughly 85 to 220 days. Since only a few of the women had HLA typing available, the possibility that HLA type was acting as a confounder could not be ruled out. The exploratory proof-of-principle case-control study was nested within the Guanacaste HPV Natural History Study in Costa Rica and compared TCR repertoires across cervical HPV16 outcomes. Cases and controls were matched on year of sample collection and on age within five years. Cases had a median age of approximately 35 years compared with 38 for controls, and baseline characteristics showed no significant differences between the groups. In the parent cohort, around 10,000 women aged 18 or older were enrolled in Guanacaste, Costa Rica, during about 1992 to 1994 and then followed for around seven years. Five blinded duplicates per group were added as quality controls, giving around 60 samples: some 50 participants and approximately ten replicates.

The investigation overall reported the following: Cases were distinguished from controls with an estimated AUC of almost 0.85 by random forest classifiers combining richness and V gene abundances. Because the number of T cells per sample was unknown, the richness differences could reflect varying T-cell content rather than repertoire biology. TRBV6-7 relative abundance was lower in cases than in controls (roughly 0.11% versus 0.16%; Bonferroni P = 0.0008). The cross-sectional design could not show whether the associations came before the infection or were a result of it, and neither effector/memory subsets nor HPV-specific T cells were isolated. TCR repertoire richness was significantly higher in CIN3+ cases than in controls across sequencing depths, while evenness did not differ.

Of note for this clone: Its specific antigen is unknown. The read halts 3 residues ahead of the CDR3 end, with the missing end drawn from the germline J gene.

Every participant had a single incident cervical HPV16 infection, and prevalent HPV16 infections were excluded. Cervical HPV DNA was detected with MY09/MY11 PCR, and genotyping was done by dot-blot hybridization. Approximately 15 mL of heparinized blood was centrifuged, after which the buffy coat was aliquoted, frozen at -30 degrees C, and then stored at -80 degrees C. QIAGEN kits were used to extract genomic DNA from the buffy coat specimens. CDR1 LNHDA and CDR2 SQIVND are derived from the germline V gene (reference sequence). The CDR3 numbers 13 residues from cysteine through phenylalanine. Part of the CDR3 DNA is given, 30 bases translated from base 1. At the junction V is shortened by 3 bases and J by 6 bases, with 11 bases in between. Using the immunoSEQ assay, multiplex PCR amplified TCR beta CDR3 regions from an average of about 1.1 ug of genomic DNA per sample. The assay corrected primer bias using a complete synthetic TCR repertoire to establish an amplification baseline. The amplicons were sequenced using the Illumina platform. Turning to the authors' computational methods: Sequences were error-corrected by clustering with frequency ratios and a modified nearest-neighbor algorithm and were then analyzed in the immunoSEQ Analyzer with IMGT gene definitions. At each rarefaction depth, TCR richness and evenness were averaged across 20 rarefaction repeats, and any sample with fewer sequences than the depth was left out. V, D and J gene relative abundances were compared between groups with Wilcoxon rank sum tests, applying FDR correction. Blinded duplicates gave an intraclass correlation of more than 90% for TCR richness and an average of about 76% across some 62 gene segments. TCRdb provides this immuneACCESS table in a form limited to in-frame rearrangements. Some clones are lacking; in checked studies, under half of them reflect an unresolved V gene, and why the rest are absent is not known. V and J calls and clone size are given by that table; D and trimming were obtained from the DNA. This specimen's table enumerates under 45,000 clones. The ten largest make up more than 1.3% of the sample.

Specimen: blood buffy coat. This receptor was obtained from a woman aged 18 to 69 with a cervical HPV16 infection that either progressed to CIN3+ or cleared (not recorded which). The sequence joins TRBV19 to TRBJ2-5, with a weak D call of TRBD2 (6 bases match). The CDR3 loop reads CASSMGGMQTQYF. The part of the CDR3 DNA that was read is TGTGCCAGTAGTATGGGCGGGATGCAGACC.